One T cell receptor (beta chain) is described in this entry. The antigen this receptor binds is unknown. No base-level quality is on record; no much larger clone is a single base apart. This sample was taken from a study of T cell responses to AZD1222 COVID-19 vaccine (dated by TCRdb to 2020 to 2022). As for the study more broadly: AZD1222 recipients with second doses at about 4 weeks or about 12 weeks were pooled, because spike-specific TCR depth and breadth did not differ between schedules. A total of 240 or so trial participants underwent TCR sequencing, of whom about 210 had received two doses of AZD1222 and about 25 had received two doses of the MenACWY control vaccine. Enrollment into the trials was organized by age into subgroups of 18-55, 56-69 and 70-plus years, and those subgroups contained roughly 150, 30 and 60 TCR-sequenced participants, respectively. Broader findings and caveats from the paper: After two AZD1222 doses, both the breadth and the depth of spike-specific TCRs were significantly higher than at day 0 and than in MenACWY recipients. Participants were mostly white British and included more females than males, and it was suggested by the authors that clonal diversity may have been underestimated. The 56-69-year group was small, and its depth increase did not reach significance, likely because of low power. Reportedly, almost half of the unique spike-specific TCRs recognized epitopes lying outside the regions that are mutated in the B.1.351 and B.1.1.7 variants. The whole spike protein was spanned by vaccine-associated CD4 TCRs, and dominant responses were seen in regions 160-218 and 743-854. Because no day 14 peak-response samples were available, the repertoires could be characterized only after the peak T cell response. Conclusions about previously exposed vaccinees were limited because only six AZD1222 recipients were SARS-CoV-2 seropositive at baseline.

V has 2 bases trimmed and J has 5 bases trimmed; junction bases matching no gene number 8. The CDR3 runs 16 residues from the cysteine to the phenylalanine. The CDR3 DNA has 48 bases and is translated from base 1. CDR1 and CDR2 (WNHNN, SYGVQD) derive from the germline V gene (reference sequence). The CDR3 regions of human TCRbeta chains were analyzed by immunosequencing. In the authors' own workflow: Repertoire TCRs were checked for matches against a reference library of SARS-CoV-2-specific TCRs that had been generated using the MIRA antigen-specificity platform. Breadth was defined as the fraction of unique TCRs that were SARS-CoV-2-associated, and depth was defined as the fraction of total T cells that were SARS-CoV-2-associated. Using the MIRA data, each spike-specific TCR was assigned both to the spike region to which the TCR was reactive and to a CD4 or CD8 class. Log10-transformed breadth and depth values were compared by one-way ANOVA with Sidak's multiple comparisons tests. This immuneACCESS table, as held by TCRdb, lists in-frame sequences with V and J called but not all clones. Of the missing ones, under half trace to an unresolved V gene in checked studies; the others have no known cause. D and trimming were read from the DNA, whereas the V and J calls and clone size are those reported in that table. The table for this sample lists fewer than 200,000 clones; 88% of them were counted only once. The biggest ten clones account for approximately 0.5% of the sample.

In light of the paper, this sample's time point label describes: baseline before first vaccination. The vaccinee samples were drawn from two UK trials, COV001 and COV002, one of which was a single-blind randomized controlled phase 2/3 trial testing AZD1222 (ChAdOx1 nCoV-19) in healthy adults. Trial participant PBMC samples were collected at day 0 and day 28 after the second dose for TCRbeta chain sequencing. Here the sequenced sample was peripheral blood, taken on day 0 of AZD1222 vaccination. The clonotype comes from an adult in good health. The rearranged chain carries TRBV10-1 and TRBJ1-1, with 10 junctional bases fitting TRBD1. The nucleotide sequence is given as TGCGCCAGCAGTGAGGACAGGGGGCTGGGTTGGACTGAAGCTTTCTTT. The translation is CASSEDRGLGWTEAFF.